The 3 T cell receptor beta chains presented below share a single source sample, sequenced in a study of blood T cell repertoires in COVID-19. Assay: immunoSEQ multiplex PCR; the TCRdb copy retains only in-frame clones and omits some. The table includes about 230,000 clones, roughly 76% detected once. The sequenced sample was peripheral blood. Receptors were obtained from a woman aged 80 or over with COVID-19, enrolled during active disease.

CDR3 residues: CASTPNQGLGDTQYF. The CDR3 nucleotides read TGTGCCAGCACCCCGAATCAGGGACTGGGAGATACGCAGTATTTT. The chain has TRBV14 and TRBJ2-3; D perhaps matches TRBD2 (6 bases). The CDR3 loop spans 15 amino acids. Germline V CDR1 and CDR2: SGHDN, FVKESK. V gave up 7 bases and J gave up 5 bases, with 19 bases separating them.

The V and J genes are TRBV19 and TRBJ1-1, with D maybe TRBD1 (5 bases). The germline CDR1 and CDR2 sequences are LNHDA and SQIVND (reference sequence). The V end lost 4 bases, the J end lost 1 base, and 10 bases lay between the germline ends. The CDR3 covers 14 residues. The CDR3 DNA reads TGTGCCAGTAGTAACGGGGGGAGGAACACTGAAGCTTTCTTT. Translated: CASSNGGRNTEAFF.

This chain joins TRBV18 and TRBJ1-5; D not resolved. CDR3 length: 12 amino acids. Germline loops: CDR1 KGHSH, CDR2 LQKENI. V gave up 3 bases and J gave up 4 bases, with 4 bases separating them. The CDR3, as DNA: TGTGCCAGCTCACCCCCTAATCAGCCCCAGCATTTT. Protein product: CASSPPNQPQHF. The variable domain in full, completed from reference TRBV18 and TRBJ1-5, reads NAGVMQNPRHLVRRRGQEARLRCSPMKGHSHVYWYRQLPEEGLKFMVYLQKENIIDESGMPKERFSAEFPKEGPSILRIQQVVRGDSAAYFCASSPPNQPQHFGDGTRLSIL.